This T cell receptor (beta chain) was recorded in a study of T cell repertoires in cytomegalovirus infection. Overall study: Selected CMV epitopes included recently identified HLA-C-restricted ones as well as well-studied HLA-B-restricted ones. Matching HLA type and CMV infection were both indicated by public TCR beta signatures.

The germline gives CDR1 DFQATT, CDR2 SNEGSKA (reference sequence). Trimming shortened V by 5 bases and J by 0 bases, and 11 bases separated the two germline ends. The length of the CDR3 is 14 residues. In this sample, this clonotype turned up once. Its antigen is unidentified. TCRdb recomputed calls from the reads with MiXCR, one row per CDR3 protein. The table shows hundreds of thousands of distinct CDR3 sequences, with 29% occurring only once. Study results and caveats: Using cumulative public TCR beta family frequency, the authors identified those who carried CMV together with the relevant HLA. CMV-specific TCR beta clonotypes restricted by HLA-C dominated the ex vivo response.

This rearrangement joins TRBV20-1 to TRBJ1-5; D gene ambiguous. The source material was cultured PBMCs, sampled from culture after CMV antigen stimulation. This TCR came from a human donor in good health (CMV status not recorded). Some clones in this sample may be carry-over from other donors' samples. In DNA form, the CDR3 reads TGCAGTGCTGCCAGGAGGATTAGCAATCAGCCCCAGCATTTT. As protein: CSAARRISNQPQHF.